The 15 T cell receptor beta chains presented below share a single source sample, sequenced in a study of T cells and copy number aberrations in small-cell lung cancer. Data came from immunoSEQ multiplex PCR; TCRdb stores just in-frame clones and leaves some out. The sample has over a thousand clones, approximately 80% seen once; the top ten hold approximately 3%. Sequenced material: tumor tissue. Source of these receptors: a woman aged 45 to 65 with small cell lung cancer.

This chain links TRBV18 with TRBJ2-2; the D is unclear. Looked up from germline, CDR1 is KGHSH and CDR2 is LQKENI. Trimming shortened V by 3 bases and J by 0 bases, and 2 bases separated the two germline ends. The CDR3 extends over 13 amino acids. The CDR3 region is CASSPPNTGELFF. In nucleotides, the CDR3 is TGTGCCAGCTCACCCCCGAACACCGGGGAGCTGTTTTTT.

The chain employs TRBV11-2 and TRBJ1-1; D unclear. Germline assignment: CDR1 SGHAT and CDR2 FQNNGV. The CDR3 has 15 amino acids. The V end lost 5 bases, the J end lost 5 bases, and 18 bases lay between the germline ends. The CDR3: CASSAFVGQWTEAFF. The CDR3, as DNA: TGTGCCAGCAGCGCGTTCGTTGGGCAGTGGACTGAAGCTTTCTTT.

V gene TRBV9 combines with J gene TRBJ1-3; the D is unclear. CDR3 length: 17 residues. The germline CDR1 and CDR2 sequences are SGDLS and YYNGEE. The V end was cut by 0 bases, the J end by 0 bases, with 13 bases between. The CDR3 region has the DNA TGTGCCAGCAGCGTAGAGGGAGTCCTGAGCTCTGGAAACACCATATATTTT. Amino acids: CASSVEGVLSSGNTIYF.

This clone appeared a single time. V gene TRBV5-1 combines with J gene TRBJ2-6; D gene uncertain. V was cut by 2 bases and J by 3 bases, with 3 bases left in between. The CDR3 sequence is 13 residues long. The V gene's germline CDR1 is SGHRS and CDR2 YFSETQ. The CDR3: CASSFGGANVLTF. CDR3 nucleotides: TGCGCCAGCAGCTTCGGTGGGGCCAACGTCCTGACTTTC.

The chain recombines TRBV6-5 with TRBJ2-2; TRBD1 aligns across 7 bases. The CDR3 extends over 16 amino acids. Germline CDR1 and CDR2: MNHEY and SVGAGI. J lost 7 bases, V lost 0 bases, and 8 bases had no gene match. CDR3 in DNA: TGTGCCAGCAGTTACTCGGGACAGACCTTTGGCGGGGAGCTGTTTTTT. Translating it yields CASSYSGQTFGGELFF.

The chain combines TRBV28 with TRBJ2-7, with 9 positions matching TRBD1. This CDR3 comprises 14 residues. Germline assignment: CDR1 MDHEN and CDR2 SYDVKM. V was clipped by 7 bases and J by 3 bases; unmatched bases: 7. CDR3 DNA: TGTGCCAGCATAAGGACAGGGGTCGACTACGAGCAGTACTTC. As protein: CASIRTGVDYEQYF.

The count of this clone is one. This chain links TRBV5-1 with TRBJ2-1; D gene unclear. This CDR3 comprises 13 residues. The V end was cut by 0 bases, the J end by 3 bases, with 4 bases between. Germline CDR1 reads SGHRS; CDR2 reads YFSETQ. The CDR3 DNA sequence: TGCGCCAGCAGCTTGGGTCTCTACAATGAGCAGTTCTTC. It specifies CASSLGLYNEQFF.

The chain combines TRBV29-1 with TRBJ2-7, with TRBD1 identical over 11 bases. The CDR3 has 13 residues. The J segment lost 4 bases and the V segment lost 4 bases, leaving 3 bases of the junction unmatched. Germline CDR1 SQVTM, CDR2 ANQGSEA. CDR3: CSVVRDRGYEQYF. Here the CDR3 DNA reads TGCAGCGTTGTGAGGGACAGGGGGTACGAGCAGTACTTC.

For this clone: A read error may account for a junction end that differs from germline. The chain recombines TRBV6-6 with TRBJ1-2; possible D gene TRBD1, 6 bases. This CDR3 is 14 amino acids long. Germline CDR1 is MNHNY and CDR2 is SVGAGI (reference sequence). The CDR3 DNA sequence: TGTGGCAGCAGTTCGGGCAGGGGTAACTATGGCTACACCTTC. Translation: CGSSSGRGNYGYTF.

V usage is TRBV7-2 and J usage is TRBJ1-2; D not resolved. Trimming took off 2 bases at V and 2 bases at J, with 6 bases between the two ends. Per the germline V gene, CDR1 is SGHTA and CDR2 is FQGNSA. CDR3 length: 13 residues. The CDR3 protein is CASSLLGNYGYTF. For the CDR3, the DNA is TGTGCCAGCAGCTTACTGGGAAACTATGGCTACACCTTC.

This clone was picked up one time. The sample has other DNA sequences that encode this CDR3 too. The CDR3 DNA is TGTGCCTGGAGCGGGATTCACGAGACCCAGTACTTC. Amino acid sequence: CAWSGIHETQYF. V is TRBV30 and J is TRBJ2-5; a possible D gene is TRBD2 (5 bases). Germline loops: CDR1 GTSNPN, CDR2 SVGIG (reference sequence). The CDR3 is 12 residues long. Trimming took off 3 bases at V and 5 bases at J, with 10 bases between the two ends.

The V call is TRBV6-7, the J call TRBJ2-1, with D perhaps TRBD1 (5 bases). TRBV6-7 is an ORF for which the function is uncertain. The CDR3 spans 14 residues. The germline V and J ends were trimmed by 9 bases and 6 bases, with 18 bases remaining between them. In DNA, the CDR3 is TGTGCCAGGAAAGGTTCCCACCAGGGCAATGAGCAGTTCTTC. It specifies CARKGSHQGNEQFF.

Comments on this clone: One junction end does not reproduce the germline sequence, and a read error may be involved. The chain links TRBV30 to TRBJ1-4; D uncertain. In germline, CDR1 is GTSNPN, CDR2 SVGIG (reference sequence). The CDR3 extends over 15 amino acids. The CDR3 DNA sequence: TGTGCCCGGAGCCCCCTTTCCACACGGGGTGAAAAACTGTTTTTT. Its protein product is CARSPLSTRGEKLFF.

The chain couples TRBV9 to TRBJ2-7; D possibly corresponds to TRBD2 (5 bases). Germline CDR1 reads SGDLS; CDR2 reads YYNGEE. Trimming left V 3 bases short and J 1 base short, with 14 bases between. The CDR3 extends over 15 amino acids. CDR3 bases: TGTGCCAGCAGCGGGGAGAACCCCGGGTCCTACGAGCAGTACTTC. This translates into CASSGENPGSYEQYF.

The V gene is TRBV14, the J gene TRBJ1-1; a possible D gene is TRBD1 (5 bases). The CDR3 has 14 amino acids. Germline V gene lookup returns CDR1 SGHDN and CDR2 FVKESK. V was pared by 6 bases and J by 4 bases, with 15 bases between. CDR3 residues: CASSPVGGGTEAFF. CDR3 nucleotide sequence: TGTGCCAGCAGTCCCGTCGGGGGGGGCACTGAAGCTTTCTTT.